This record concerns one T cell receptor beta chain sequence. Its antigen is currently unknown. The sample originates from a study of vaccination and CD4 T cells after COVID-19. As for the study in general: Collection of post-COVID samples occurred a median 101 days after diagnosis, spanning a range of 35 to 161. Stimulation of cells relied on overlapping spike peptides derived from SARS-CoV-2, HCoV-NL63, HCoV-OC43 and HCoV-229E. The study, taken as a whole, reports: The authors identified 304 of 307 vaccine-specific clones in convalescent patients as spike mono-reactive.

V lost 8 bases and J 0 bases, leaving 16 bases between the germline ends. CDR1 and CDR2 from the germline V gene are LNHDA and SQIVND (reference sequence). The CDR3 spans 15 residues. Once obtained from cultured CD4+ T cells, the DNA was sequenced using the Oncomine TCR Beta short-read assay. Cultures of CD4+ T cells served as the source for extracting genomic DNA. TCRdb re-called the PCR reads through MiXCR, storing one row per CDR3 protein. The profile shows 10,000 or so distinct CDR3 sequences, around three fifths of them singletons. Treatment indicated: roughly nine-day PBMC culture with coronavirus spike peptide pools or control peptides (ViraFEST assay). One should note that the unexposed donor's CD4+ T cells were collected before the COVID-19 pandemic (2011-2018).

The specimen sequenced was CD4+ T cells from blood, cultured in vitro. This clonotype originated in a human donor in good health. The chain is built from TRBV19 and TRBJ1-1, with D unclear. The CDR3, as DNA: TGTGCCAGTGGAGGTATAGGACGGCTGAACACTGAAGCTTTCTTT. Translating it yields CASGGIGRLNTEAFF.